This T cell receptor (beta chain) is from a study of shared clonotypes between healthy human individuals. This clone was counted once. Its antigen is not known. The ends lost 1 base at V and 4 bases at J; junction bases unmatched: 7. Germline assignment: CDR1 SGHAT and CDR2 FQNNGV. The CDR3 runs 16 residues. Study-wide results and caveats: Naive subsets usually exceeded memory subsets in estimated richness.

Some clones are missing from TCRdb's copy, which holds only in-frame ones; the method was immunoSEQ multiplex PCR. The table records over 950,000 clones, 77% of them present only once. The receptor was isolated from a man aged 18 to 29 in good health. Some clones in this sample may be carry-over from other donors' samples. The genes are TRBV11-2 and TRBJ2-7; 10 nucleotides match TRBD2. Sequenced material: memory CD4+ T cells from PBMCs. Regarding subset: CD45RA-negative fraction. CDR3 sequence reads: CASSLVASSGSYEQYF. Written as DNA, the CDR3 is TGTGCCAGCAGCTTAGTGGCCTCTAGCGGGAGTTACGAGCAGTACTTC. Supplemented by reference TRBV11-2 and TRBJ2-7, the full variable domain reads EAGVAQSPRYKIIEKRQSVAFWCNPISGHATLYWYQQILGQGPKLLIQFQNNGVVDDSQLPKDRFSAERLKGVDSTLKIQPAKLEDSAVYLCASSLVASSGSYEQYFGPGTRLTVT.